Listed here are 18 T cell receptor beta chains from one sample, sequenced in a study of regulatory T cells in long-lasting Graves disease. CDR3-region Arm-PCR and iRepertoire HTBI primers produced the TCR beta libraries. MiXCR was run by TCRdb on the multiplex PCR reads, yielding one entry per CDR3 protein. The top ten hold 40% to 50% of the sample, which has 500,000 to 700,000 distinct CDR3 sequences, about 30% seen once. As for time point: persistent/refractory GD, antithyroid drugs over 5 years with positive TRAb. The TCR library was made from RNA that had been extracted from PBMCs in TRIzol. The specimen was peripheral blood mononuclear cells (PBMCs), collected when the disease was refractory, from a patient treated with antithyroid drugs. The receptor source for this set is a female donor with Graves disease.

This clonotype was seen many times. V and J are TRBV28 and TRBJ1-5, with D tentatively TRBD1 (5 bases). The CDR3 runs 15 residues. V was cut by 6 bases and J by 3 bases, with 15 bases left in between. In germline, CDR1 is MDHEN, CDR2 SYDVKM. In nucleotides, the CDR3 is TGTGCCAGCAGGGCTCAGGGATGGGTCAATCAGCCCCAGCATTTT. Protein sequence: CASRAQGWVNQPQHF.

J is TRBJ2-7 and V is TRBV12-3 or TRBV12-4, with a weak D call TRBD2 (6 bases). The CDR3 is 15 residues long. V was cut by 4 bases and J by 0 bases, with 13 bases left in between. The CDR3 reads CASSWGLISSYEQYF. CDR3 in DNA: TGTGCCAGCAGTTGGGGACTGATAAGCTCCTACGAGCAGTACTTC.

This clonotype was seen a few times. V is TRBV25-1 and J is TRBJ1-5; D not resolved. This CDR3 spans 14 amino acids. Germline CDR1 is MGHDK and CDR2 is SYGVNS. V lost 2 bases, J lost 5 bases, and 10 bases lay in between. The CDR3 here is CASSEPGPDQPQHF. The CDR3 DNA follows: TGTGCCAGCAGTGAACCCGGACCCGATCAGCCCCAGCATTTT.

This clonotype has a handful of counts. The chain recombines TRBV6-1 with TRBJ2-2; D is possibly TRBD1 (8 bases). Germline CDR1 and CDR2: MNHNS and SASEGT. The CDR3 covers 17 residues. Trimming cost V 4 bases and J 3 bases, with 18 bases left between them. The CDR3 reads CASSAGQGGADTGELFF. For the CDR3, the DNA is TGTGCCAGCAGTGCCGGACAGGGAGGGGCAGACACCGGGGAGCTGTTTTTT.

This chain joins TRBV6-1 and TRBJ1-3, with a tentative D call TRBD1 (5 bases). The CDR3 is 15 residues long. Germline assignment: CDR1 MNHNS and CDR2 SASEGT. V dropped 3 bases and J dropped 2 bases, with 11 bases sitting between them. The CDR3 loop reads CASSDTGAAGNTIYF. The CDR3 nucleotides read TGTGCCAGCAGTGATACTGGGGCGGCTGGAAACACCATATATTTT.

This clonotype turned up a few times. The V gene is TRBV10-3, the J gene TRBJ2-5; D possibly corresponds to TRBD2 (6 bases). Germline V gene sequence: CDR1 ENHRY, CDR2 SYGVKD. V lost 4 bases, J lost 3 bases, and 15 bases lay in between. The CDR3 covers 15 residues. CDR3 in DNA: TGTGCCATCAGTGTCGGGGTGAAGCGGGAAGAGACCCAGTACTTC. It translates to CAISVGVKREETQYF.

This clonotype appeared a few times. V gene TRBV30 combines with J gene TRBJ1-1, with D tentatively TRBD1 (6 bases). V was clipped by 4 bases and J by 4 bases, with 10 bases between them. The CDR3 extends over 12 amino acids. Germline CDR1 is GTSNPN and CDR2 is SVGIG (reference sequence). The CDR3 protein is CAWTQGPTEAFF. CDR3 bases: TGTGCCTGGACACAGGGCCCCACTGAAGCTTTCTTT.

The chain joins TRBV29-1 to TRBJ1-2, with a tentative D call TRBD1 (5 bases). The CDR3 runs 11 residues. Germline V CDR1 and CDR2: SQVTM, ANQGSEA. The V end lost 6 bases, the J end lost 10 bases, and 15 bases lay between the germline ends. The CDR3, as DNA: TGCAGCGTGGGGCCAGGAGGAGCCTACACCTTC. Residues: CSVGPGGAYTF.

This clonotype was detected only a few times. This chain uses TRBV6-1 with TRBJ1-2, with 7 bases identical to TRBD1. Unmatched junction bases numbered 10, after V lost 6 bases and J lost 3 bases. This CDR3 contains 15 residues. Germline CDR1 is MNHNS and CDR2 is SASEGT. This chain's CDR3 is CASSRQGNVDYGYTF. The CDR3 nucleotides are TGTGCCAGCAGCAGACAGGGAAATGTGGACTATGGCTACACCTTC.

The chain joins TRBV12-5 to TRBJ1-3; D not resolved. Germline CDR1 and CDR2: LGHNT and FRNRAP. V was shortened by 6 bases and J by 0 bases, with 9 bases between the two germline ends. The CDR3 is made up of 14 amino acids. The CDR3 sequence is CASGFASSGNTIYF. The CDR3 DNA sequence: TGTGCTAGTGGATTTGCTAGCTCTGGAAACACCATATATTTT.

A word on this clonotype: One end of the junction does not line up with germline, which may come from a read error. The V call is TRBV5-5, the J call TRBJ2-7; weak D call: TRBD1 (6 bases). CDR3 length: 13 amino acids. The germline CDR1 and CDR2 sequences are SGHKS and YYEKEE (reference sequence). CDR3 in amino acids: CASSSTGTDEQYF. In DNA form, the CDR3 reads TGCGCCAGCAGCTCCACAGGGACCGACGAGCAGTACTTC.

This clonotype occurred a few times. The V gene is TRBV27, the J gene TRBJ1-1; TRBD1 might be the D (5 bases). The CDR3 is 15 residues long. Trimming stripped 4 bases from V and 4 bases from J, with 16 bases between. Germline V lookup: CDR1 MNHEY, CDR2 SMNVEV (reference sequence). CDR3 sequence (DNA): TGTGCCAGCAGTTGGGACGGAAGGTCGTCCACTGAAGCTTTCTTT. Amino acid sequence: CASSWDGRSSTEAFF.

The J gene is TRBJ1-2, the V gene TRBV6-1; no firm D call. V was trimmed by 7 bases and J by 3 bases, leaving 12 bases between them. The CDR3 spans 13 residues. The germline V gene has CDR1 MNHNS and CDR2 SASEGT. CDR3 sequence reads: CASKDGRDYGYTF. The CDR3 nucleotides read TGTGCCAGCAAGGATGGGAGGGACTATGGCTACACCTTC.

A few counts support this clonotype. The rearrangement links TRBV29-1 to TRBJ2-7, with no clear D. The V end lost 1 base, the J end lost 0 bases, and 13 bases lay between the germline ends. The CDR3 covers 15 residues. Germline CDR1 and CDR2: SQVTM and ANQGSEA. CDR3 sequence: CSVEAVQASSYEQYF. In nucleotides, the CDR3 is TGCAGCGTTGAAGCTGTGCAGGCCAGCTCCTACGAGCAGTACTTC.

This clonotype was picked up a small number of times. The V and J genes are TRBV27 and TRBJ1-2; 9 positions agree with TRBD1. There are 16 residues in the CDR3. The J segment lost 3 bases and the V segment lost 6 bases, leaving 11 bases of the junction unmatched. Germline V gives CDR1 MNHEY, CDR2 SMNVEV (reference sequence). CDR3 sequence reads: CASSSLGGDRDYGYTF. The CDR3, as DNA: TGTGCCAGCAGCTCACTCGGAGGGGACAGGGACTATGGCTACACCTTC.

About this clonotype itself: One junction end does not reproduce the germline sequence, and a read error may be involved. J is TRBJ2-7 and V is TRBV12-3 or TRBV12-4, with 10 positions matching TRBD1. CDR3 length: 11 amino acids. The CDR3 here is CASSLKGTGEF. The CDR3 DNA follows: TGTGCCAGCAGTTTAAAAGGGACAGGGGAGTTC.

Ten or more counts support this clonotype. The gene calls are TRBV20-1 and TRBJ2-7; D may be TRBD2 (6 bases). This CDR3 is built from 13 residues. CDR1 DFQATT and CDR2 SNEGSKA come from the germline V gene (reference sequence). Trimming stripped 2 bases from V and 4 bases from J, with 12 bases between. This CDR3 is CSARRRAGYEQYF. The CDR3 coding sequence is TGCAGTGCTAGACGGCGGGCGGGGTACGAGCAGTACTTC.

The chain links TRBV5-5 to TRBJ2-2, with 8 bases lining up with TRBD1. The CDR3 loop spans 15 amino acids. Trimming at V came to 3 bases and at J to 4 bases, leaving 5 bases not matched to a gene. Germline loops: CDR1 SGHKS, CDR2 YYEKEE (reference sequence). The CDR3 sequence is CASSWSGGGTGELFF. CDR3 DNA: TGTGCCAGCAGCTGGTCAGGGGGCGGCACCGGGGAGCTGTTTTTT.